The 31 T cell receptor beta chains listed next were all sequenced from one sample in a study of blood T cells in healthy people across ages. Using a J-beta primer mix together with a sample-barcoded 5' primer, a second PCR was run for about 6 to 11 cycles. In TCRdb, the 5' RACE reads were re-called with MiXCR into one record per CDR3 protein. The table lists approximately 1.5 million distinct CDR3 sequences, around 40% of them singletons, with 4% in the top ten. Sequenced sample: blood. These receptors were obtained from a woman in her late teens or twenties in good health.

The chain couples TRBV2 to TRBJ2-4; D assignment may be TRBD1 or TRBD2 (5 bases each). The CDR3 sequence is 12 residues long. Trimming removed 8 bases at V and 13 bases at J, with 18 bases between. Germline V CDR1 and CDR2: SNHLY, FYNNEI. CDR3 nucleotide sequence: TGTGCCAGCGGGGGATTAGTAGAAGAGCAGTACTTC. Residues: CASGGLVEEQYF.

In its sample, this clonotype was seen a few times. This chain uses TRBV20-1 with TRBJ2-3, with D hard to call. This CDR3 region has 15 residues. Germline V gene data show CDR1 as DFQATT and CDR2 as SNEGSKA (reference sequence). The V gene lost 6 bases and the J gene lost 0 bases, with 16 bases spanning the gap. The CDR3 spells CSALWVAASTDTQYF. In DNA, the CDR3 is TGCAGTGCCCTGTGGGTAGCAGCAAGCACAGATACGCAGTATTTT.

The rearrangement uses TRBV5-1 and TRBJ1-1; D possibly corresponds to TRBD1 (6 bases). V dropped 3 bases and J dropped 0 bases, with 12 bases sitting between them. The CDR3 is made up of 15 amino acids. The germline V gene has CDR1 SGHRS and CDR2 YFSETQ. CDR3 loop: CASSSTGQMNTEAFF. In DNA, the CDR3 is TGCGCCAGCAGCTCAACTGGACAGATGAACACTGAAGCTTTCTTT.

This clonotype was seen more than once but under ten times. CDR3 in DNA: TGCAGTGCTATGGGTGGTTATTCCCCCTATGGCTACACCTTC. It is translated as CSAMGGYSPYGYTF. The genes are TRBV20-1 and TRBJ1-2; D gene unclear. Trimming pared 4 bases from V and 4 bases from J, leaving 16 bases between. The germline V gene encodes CDR1 DFQATT and CDR2 SNEGSKA (reference sequence). This CDR3 comprises 14 residues.

V is TRBV29-1 and J is TRBJ1-1, with a weak D call TRBD1 (5 bases). This CDR3 is built from 14 residues. Germline lookup yields CDR1 SQVTM and CDR2 ANQGSEA. The V end lost 0 bases, the J end lost 4 bases, and 12 bases lay between the germline ends. The CDR3 here is CSVEDFAGSTEAFF. The CDR3 region has the DNA TGCAGCGTTGAAGATTTCGCAGGGAGCACTGAAGCTTTCTTT.

The gene calls are TRBV5-6 and TRBJ1-2; 9 bases align to TRBD1. Germline CDR1 and CDR2: SGHDT and YYEEEE. CDR3 size: 16 residues. The trim removed 3 bases at V and 8 bases at J, leaving 14 bases unmatched. The CDR3 is CASSSRLEGQGTGYTF. The CDR3 bases are TGTGCCAGCAGCTCCAGATTGGAGGGACAGGGAACGGGCTACACCTTC.

The chain joins TRBV12-3 or TRBV12-4 to TRBJ2-1; D gene ambiguous. V lost 2 bases to trimming and J lost 5 bases, with 10 bases between them. This CDR3 comprises 14 residues. Here the CDR3 reads CASSLWPSHNEQFF. CDR3 coding DNA: TGTGCCAGCAGTTTATGGCCCAGTCACAATGAGCAGTTCTTC.

This clonotype was detected only a few times. CDR3 amino acids: CASSLGGSYTQYF. CDR3 sequence (DNA): TGCGCCAGCAGCTTGGGCGGGTCCTATACGCAGTATTTT. V usage is TRBV5-1 and J usage is TRBJ2-3; D perhaps matches TRBD2 (5 bases). Germline lookup yields CDR1 SGHRS and CDR2 YFSETQ. With 0 bases removed from V and 7 bases from J, the gap between germline ends came to 9 bases. The CDR3 runs to 13 residues.

The V gene is TRBV5-6, the J gene TRBJ2-1; D is perhaps TRBD2 (6 bases). Trimming left V 4 bases short and J 3 bases short, with 23 bases between. The CDR3 totals 18 residues. Germline CDR1 is SGHDT and CDR2 is YYEEEE. DNA for the CDR3: TGTGCCAGCAGCCAAACATTCAAAATGGGGGGTGGCTACAATGAGCAGTTCTTC. Encoded protein: CASSQTFKMGGGYNEQFF.

This clonotype appeared many times. This chain's CDR3 is CATSDGTVNYGYTF. DNA for the CDR3: TGTGCCACCAGTGATGGGACGGTTAACTATGGCTACACCTTC. V usage is TRBV24-1 and J usage is TRBJ1-2, with a tentative D call TRBD1 (5 bases). Deletions cut 3 bases from V and 1 base from J, with 8 bases between. The CDR3 is 14 residues long. CDR1 is KGHDR and CDR2 is SFDVKD in the germline V gene.

The chain links TRBV4-1 to TRBJ1-1; TRBD1 agrees at 7 bases. Germline CDR1 is MGHRA and CDR2 is YSYEKL. The CDR3 consists of 15 residues. V lost 1 base to trimming and J lost 2 bases; unmatched junction nucleotides: 4. The DNA of the CDR3 is TGCGCCAGCAGCCAAGCAGGGGGAGGAAACACTGAAGCTTTCTTT. Translating it yields CASSQAGGGNTEAFF.

The genes are TRBV5-5 and TRBJ2-1; the D is unclear. The CDR3 covers 14 residues. Germline V gene sequence: CDR1 SGHKS, CDR2 YYEKEE (reference sequence). V lost 0 bases, J lost 4 bases, and 8 bases lay in between. The CDR3 protein is CASSLVQNYNEQFF. In DNA form, the CDR3 reads TGTGCCAGCAGCTTGGTCCAGAATTACAATGAGCAGTTCTTC.

In its sample, this clonotype was seen a few times. The gene calls are TRBV7-2 and TRBJ2-1; 10 bases align to TRBD2. Germline V gives CDR1 SGHTA, CDR2 FQGNSA. The junction had 7 bases not matched to a gene; V was cut back by 7 bases and J by 4 bases. This CDR3 comprises 15 residues. The CDR3 region has the DNA TGTGCCAGCACCCTAGCGGGAGCGTATTACAATGAGCAGTTCTTC. It codes for CASTLAGAYYNEQFF.

This clonotype came up a few times. This chain joins TRBV7-2 and TRBJ2-1, with 7 nucleotides matching TRBD1. The CDR3 totals 15 residues. CDR1 is SGHTA and CDR2 is FQGNSA in the germline V gene. The ends lost 6 bases at V and 13 bases at J; junction bases unmatched: 18. The CDR3 coding sequence is TGTGCCAGCAGTTTTCCCGGGACAGCCCTCTTGACCCAGTTCTTC. Translating gives CASSFPGTALLTQFF.

The chain recombines TRBV11-2 with TRBJ2-2; D is possibly TRBD1 (6 bases). This CDR3 contains 13 residues. Germline V lookup: CDR1 SGHAT, CDR2 FQNNGV. V was shortened by 3 bases and J by 7 bases, with 9 bases between the two germline ends. In nucleotides, the CDR3 is TGTGCCAGCAGCTTTCAGGGGAACGGGGAGCTGTTTTTT. Encoded protein: CASSFQGNGELFF.

The chain combines TRBV3-1 with TRBJ2-4, with D maybe TRBD2 (6 bases). The better agreement between TRBJ2-7 and the DNA end casts doubt on the J call. Germline V gives CDR1 LGHDT, CDR2 YNNKEL (reference sequence). The length of the CDR3 is 14 residues. In DNA, the CDR3 is TGTGCCAGCAGCCAGGGGGGTAATGGGGTCGAGCAGTACTTC. The encoded protein is CASSQGGNGVEQYF.

The V and J genes are TRBV20-1 and TRBJ1-1; D gene uncertain. The CDR3 totals 10 residues. CDR1 DFQATT and CDR2 SNEGSKA come from the germline V gene (reference sequence). For the CDR3, the DNA is TGCATGGTAGGTGACACTGAAGCTTTCTTT. This sequence encodes CMVGDTEAFF.

This clonotype appeared a few times. The chain uses TRBV27 and TRBJ1-1; 9 bases align to TRBD1. Germline CDR1 and CDR2: MNHEY and SMNVEV (reference sequence). V was pared by 3 bases and J by 4 bases, with 6 bases of the junction left unmatched. The CDR3 consists of 15 residues. CDR3: CASSLRDRVGTEAFF. The DNA of the CDR3 is TGTGCCAGCAGTTTGCGGGACAGGGTGGGCACTGAAGCTTTCTTT.

At least ten counts were recorded for this clonotype. This sequence joins TRBV4-3 and TRBJ2-1, with TRBD2 matching 8 bases. CDR3 size: 16 residues. Trimming took 0 bases from V and 0 from J; bases not matched to a gene: 1. Germline CDR1 LGHNA, CDR2 YSLEER. In DNA, the CDR3 is TGCGCCAGCAGCCAAGACGGGGGGGGCTCCTACAATGAGCAGTTCTTC. Translating it yields CASSQDGGGSYNEQFF.

The CDR3 DNA is TGCAGTGCTAGGGCGGGTTTCGAGACCCAGTACTTC. It is translated as CSARAGFETQYF. This chain links TRBV20-1 with TRBJ2-5; possibly TRBD2 for D (5 bases). The CDR3 extends over 12 amino acids. Germline V CDR1 and CDR2: DFQATT, SNEGSKA (reference sequence). Trimming removed 3 bases at V and 5 bases at J, with 10 bases between.

This clonotype was seen more than once but under ten times. The V call is TRBV7-2, the J call TRBJ1-2; 8 bases line up with TRBD1. Germline assignment: CDR1 SGHTA and CDR2 FQGNSA. V trimming: 2 bases; J trimming: 4 bases; junction bases outside the gene matches: 9. The CDR3 runs 16 residues. The CDR3 sequence is CASSLRAGGNFYGYTF. The CDR3 DNA sequence: TGTGCCAGCAGCTTACGGGCAGGGGGCAATTTCTATGGCTACACCTTC.

The chain couples TRBV25-1 to TRBJ1-1; tentative D call: TRBD1 (6 bases). Germline V gives CDR1 MGHDK, CDR2 SYGVNS. V lost 4 bases to trimming and J lost 1 base, with 10 bases between them. The CDR3 runs to 14 residues. The CDR3 here is CASSGGGWNTEAFF. CDR3 bases: TGTGCCAGCAGTGGAGGGGGTTGGAACACTGAAGCTTTCTTT.

This clonotype was seen a handful of times. The chain uses TRBV9 and TRBJ1-4; no reliable D call. The V and J ends lost 3 bases and 1 base respectively, with 10 bases between them. This CDR3 has 15 residues. Looked up from germline, CDR1 is SGDLS and CDR2 is YYNGEE. The chain's CDR3 is CASSGREGTNEKLFF. The CDR3 nucleotides are TGTGCCAGCAGCGGTCGGGAGGGAACTAATGAAAAACTGTTTTTT.

The V gene is TRBV11-2, the J gene TRBJ1-5; D ambiguous. The CDR3 has 13 residues. Trimming took off 4 bases at V and 7 bases at J, with 11 bases between the two ends. The V gene's germline CDR1 is SGHAT and CDR2 FQNNGV. In DNA, the CDR3 is TGTGCCAGCAGCTACGGGGTTCGGCAGCCCCAGCATTTT. This encodes CASSYGVRQPQHF.

The J gene is TRBJ2-2, the V gene TRBV14, with D hard to call. The CDR3 is made up of 14 amino acids. With 2 bases removed from V and 6 bases from J, the gap between germline ends came to 10 bases. CDR1 and CDR2 from the germline V gene are SGHDN and FVKESK. DNA for the CDR3: TGTGCCAGCAGCCAAAGGACCGTACCCGGGGAGCTGTTTTTT. It yields the protein CASSQRTVPGELFF.

This clonotype was found once. V usage is TRBV6-5 and J usage is TRBJ1-2; maybe TRBD1 (6 bases). V was pared by 2 bases and J by 4 bases, with 11 bases between. Germline V gene sequence: CDR1 MNHEY, CDR2 SVGAGI. The CDR3 covers 14 residues. The CDR3 region has the DNA TGTGCCAGCAGTTACGGAGGACAGTCCTATGGCTACACCTTC. This translates into CASSYGGQSYGYTF.

V usage is TRBV5-1 and J usage is TRBJ1-2; 7 positions match TRBD1. Germline V CDR1 and CDR2: SGHRS, YFSETQ. Trimming removed 1 base from V and 0 bases from J; junction bases left unmatched: 9. This CDR3 is 17 amino acids long. The CDR3 DNA reads TGCGCCAGCAGCTTGAGGGGGCAGACCGATACTAACTATGGCTACACCTTC. Translation: CASSLRGQTDTNYGYTF. The full variable domain, in which reference TRBV5-1 and TRBJ1-2 provide the parts outside the CDR3, is KAGVTQTPRYLIKTRGQQVTLSCSPISGHRSVSWYQQTPGQGLQFLFEYFSETQRNKGNFPGRFSGRQFSNSRSEMNVSTLELGDSALYLCASSLRGQTDTNYGYTFGSGTRLTVV.

About this clonotype: A read error may produce the germline difference seen at one junction end. This chain links TRBV24-1 with TRBJ2-1; no reliable D call. The CDR3 contains 14 residues. Germline loops: CDR1 KGHDR, CDR2 SFDVKD. CDR3 amino acids: CAASDSSSNNEQFF. The CDR3 DNA reads as TGTGCCGCCAGTGATTCCAGCTCTAACAATGAGCAGTTCTTC.

The chain joins TRBV6-2 or TRBV6-3 to TRBJ2-3; 9 bases line up with TRBD1. This CDR3 spans 16 amino acids. Per the germline V gene, CDR1 is MNHEY and CDR2 is SVGEGT. With V trimmed by 6 bases and J by 5 bases, 12 bases remained unmatched. As DNA, the CDR3 is TGTGCCAGCAGCTCTACCCCGGGACAGGGTATAGATACGCAGTATTTT. Residues: CASSSTPGQGIDTQYF.

This chain uses TRBV12-3 or TRBV12-4 with TRBJ2-5; tentative D call: TRBD2 (5 bases). There are 16 residues in the CDR3. With 3 bases removed from V and 4 bases from J, the gap between germline ends came to 18 bases. CDR3 residues: CASSLEVIWKAETQYF. In DNA form, the CDR3 reads TGTGCCAGCAGTTTGGAGGTCATTTGGAAGGCAGAGACCCAGTACTTC.

The chain uses TRBV20-1 and TRBJ1-5, with 8 bases fitting TRBD1. The ends lost 6 bases at V and 3 bases at J; junction bases unmatched: 13. The CDR3 runs to 16 residues. The V gene's germline CDR1 is DFQATT and CDR2 SNEGSKA (reference sequence). The CDR3 loop is CSAPSLQGGANQPQHF. The CDR3 DNA sequence: TGCAGTGCCCCCAGCTTACAGGGGGGCGCCAATCAGCCCCAGCATTTT.